The clone carrying this TCR beta chain occurred a few times. Its antigen is unidentified. The TCRbeta library was prepared with unique molecular identifiers. TCRdb re-derived calls from the PCR reads in MiXCR, one entry per CDR3 protein. The data hold 540,000 or so distinct CDR3 sequences, with about 23% observed a single time. The source of the sample is a study of T-cell reconstitution after alpha-beta-depleted transplantation in children. Study-level results: Surviving recipient T cells and thymic progenitors accounted for the high day-60 TCRbeta diversity observed in some patients. About two months after transplant, alpha-beta T cells reportedly came from several hundred expanded graft clones. After one year, T-cell counts and TCRbeta diversity mostly came from new T cells.

The length of the CDR3 is 15 residues. Germline lookup yields CDR1 SGHRS and CDR2 YFSETQ. V dropped 2 bases and J dropped 1 base, with 13 bases sitting between them. The chain uses TRBV5-1 and TRBJ2-7; D may be TRBD1 or TRBD2 (5 bases each). The TCR comes from a boy younger than two who had a stem cell transplant for acute myeloid leukemia, so the T cells may come from the graft donor. Sequencing used PBMCs, mostly from graft donor cells, obtained 360 days after TCRalphabeta/CD19-depleted stem cell transplant. CDR3 sequence reads: CASSFPGTASYEQYF. The CDR3 coding sequence is TGCGCCAGCAGCTTCCCGGGGACCGCTTCCTACGAGCAGTACTTC.